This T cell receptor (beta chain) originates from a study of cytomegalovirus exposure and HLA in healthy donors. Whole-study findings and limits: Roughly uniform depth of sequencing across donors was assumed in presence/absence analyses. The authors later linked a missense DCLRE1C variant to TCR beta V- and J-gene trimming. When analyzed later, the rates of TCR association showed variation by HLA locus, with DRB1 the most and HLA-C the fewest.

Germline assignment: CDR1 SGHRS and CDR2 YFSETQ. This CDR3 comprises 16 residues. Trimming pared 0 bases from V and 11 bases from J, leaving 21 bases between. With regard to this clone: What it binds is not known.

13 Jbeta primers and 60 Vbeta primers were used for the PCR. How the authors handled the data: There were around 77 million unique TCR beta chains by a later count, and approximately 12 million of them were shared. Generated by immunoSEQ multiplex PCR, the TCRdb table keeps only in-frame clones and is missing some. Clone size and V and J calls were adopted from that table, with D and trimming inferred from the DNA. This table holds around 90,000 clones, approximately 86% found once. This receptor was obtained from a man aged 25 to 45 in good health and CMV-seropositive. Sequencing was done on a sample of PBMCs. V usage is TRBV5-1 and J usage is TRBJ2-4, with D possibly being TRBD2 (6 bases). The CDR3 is CASSLGAGYLRAVQYF. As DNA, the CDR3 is TGCGCCAGCAGCTTGGGGGCGGGATACCTGCGTGCGGTTCAGTACTTC.